The TCR beta chain under discussion was sequenced for a study of blood T cell repertoires in COVID-19. The overall study: Donors in the United States, Italy and Spain gave samples during acute or convalescent COVID-19.

Authors' methods: Nucleated cell counts were estimated from reference gene primer amplification. Using immunoSEQ multiplex PCR, the repertoire was profiled, and TCRdb retains in-frame clones only, with some absent. V, J and clone size are those of that table, while D and trimming were read from the DNA. The sample carries 210,000 or so clones, roughly nine tenths recorded once. V lost 4 bases and J lost 7; bases outside the gene matches: 5. The CDR3 is 15 amino acids. Germline V lookup: CDR1 MNHEY, CDR2 SMNVEV (reference sequence). Recruits, aged roughly 18 to 89 years, lived in 24 US areas. Each participant's cohort was designated according to participant-reported clinical history.

This sequence originates from a woman aged 45 to 65 in a cohort exposed to, infected with or recovered from COVID-19 (not recorded which). The rearrangement uses TRBV27 and TRBJ1-6; 9 nucleotides align to TRBD1. Sample: PBMCs or T cells enriched from blood (not recorded which). The CDR3 here is CASSWDRVVNSPLHF. CDR3 DNA sequence: TGTGCCAGCAGTTGGGACAGGGTCGTCAATTCACCCCTCCACTTT.